Below, 10 T cell receptor beta chains from the same sample are listed, as sequenced in a study of response to subunit inactivated influenza vaccine. Via MiXCR, TCRdb re-called the RT-PCR reads, giving one row per CDR3 protein. The repertoire holds roughly 500,000 distinct CDR3 sequences, with roughly 23% as singletons. This same sample was also part of a study on T cells expressing NK-cell markers. That source reports: Researchers built TCR beta cDNA using 5'RACE template switching with UMIs.

The sample here was CD4+ T cells sorted from PBMCs, taken roughly 12 days after vaccination. Receptors originate from a man in his fifties who received an inactivated influenza vaccine.

The V call is TRBV5-1, the J call TRBJ2-5, with D perhaps TRBD1 (6 bases). This CDR3 region has 16 residues. V lost 0 bases and J lost 5, with 17 bases in between. The germline V gene has CDR1 SGHRS and CDR2 YFSETQ. The CDR3 protein is CASSLAAASQGETQYF. The CDR3 DNA is TGCGCCAGCAGCTTGGCTGCAGCCTCCCAGGGGGAGACCCAGTACTTC.

The V and J genes are TRBV20-1 and TRBJ2-2, with 7 bases lining up with TRBD1. The germline V gene has CDR1 DFQATT and CDR2 SNEGSKA (reference sequence). The CDR3 extends over 14 amino acids. The V segment lost 4 bases and the J segment 8 bases; nucleotides outside the gene matches: 10. CDR3 sequence (DNA): TGCAGTGCTACCCGGACAGGCGTTGTTGGGGAGCTGTTTTTT. Encoded protein: CSATRTGVVGELFF.

The table lists this clonotype with many counts. The chain has TRBV5-1 and TRBJ2-1; 9 positions agree with TRBD2. V shed 2 bases and J 7 bases; nucleotides not matched to a gene: 7. Per the germline V gene, CDR1 is SGHRS and CDR2 is YFSETQ. This CDR3 spans 15 amino acids. The CDR3 protein is CASSFLAGALNEQFF. In DNA, the CDR3 is TGCGCCAGCAGCTTTTTAGCGGGAGCCCTTAATGAGCAGTTCTTC.

The CDR3 region has the DNA TGTGCCATCAGACGACAGGAATTGCCCCAAGAGACCCAGTACTTC. This sequence encodes CAIRRQELPQETQYF. The rearrangement links TRBV10-3 to TRBJ2-5, with a weak D call TRBD1 (6 bases). V lost 6 bases, J lost 1 base, and 15 bases lay in between. Germline V gene data show CDR1 as ENHRY and CDR2 as SYGVKD. The CDR3 has 15 amino acids.

This clonotype has only a few counts. This chain joins TRBV28 and TRBJ2-3, with 10 bases that match TRBD1. This CDR3 comprises 17 residues. After removal of 5 bases from V and 3 bases from J, the junction contained 11 bases not matched to a gene. Germline V gives CDR1 MDHEN, CDR2 SYDVKM. CDR3 coding DNA: TGTGCCAGCAGTCCCGGGTCCCGGGGACAGGGGACAGATACGCAGTATTTT. Translating gives CASSPGSRGQGTDTQYF.

This clonotype was found a few times. The chain links TRBV4-3 to TRBJ2-3, with 7 bases fitting TRBD2. J was trimmed by 6 bases and V by 2 bases; bases with no gene match: 5. The CDR3 contains 14 residues. Germline V CDR1 and CDR2: LGHNA, YSLEER. The CDR3 sequence is CASSQPGGGDTQYF. CDR3 bases: TGCGCCAGCAGCCAACCGGGAGGAGGGGATACGCAGTATTTT.

This clonotype was counted a few times. The V and J genes are TRBV12-3 or TRBV12-4 and TRBJ1-2; D is perhaps TRBD1 (6 bases). This CDR3 comprises 16 residues. Trimming took off 4 bases at V and 0 bases at J, with 15 bases between the two ends. This CDR3 is CASSSAGVPTNYGYTF. The CDR3 DNA reads as TGTGCCAGCAGTTCGGCAGGGGTCCCTACTAACTATGGCTACACCTTC.

This sequence joins TRBV24-1 and TRBJ2-1, with D maybe TRBD2 (5 bases). Germline loops: CDR1 KGHDR, CDR2 SFDVKD. This CDR3 contains 17 residues. V lost 0 bases and J lost 5, with 16 bases in between. This CDR3 reads CATSDLPERDGHNEQFF. The CDR3 DNA is TGTGCCACCAGTGATTTGCCGGAACGGGATGGTCACAATGAGCAGTTCTTC.

The V gene is TRBV5-6, the J gene TRBJ2-7; TRBD2 matches 10 bases. This CDR3 comprises 16 residues. Losses at the gene ends were 4 bases for V and 2 bases for J; bases not matched to a gene: 9. Germline lookup yields CDR1 SGHDT and CDR2 YYEEEE. The DNA of the CDR3 is TGTGCCAGCAGCCACCAGGGGGGGACTAGCGCCTACGAGCAGTACTTC. It encodes CASSHQGGTSAYEQYF.

This clonotype has ten or more counts. The chain joins TRBV12-3 or TRBV12-4 to TRBJ1-2; D remains ambiguous. CDR3 length equals 13 residues. V was trimmed by 6 bases and J by 3 bases, leaving 11 bases between them. This chain's CDR3 is CASRRLEDYGYTF. The CDR3 coding sequence is TGTGCCAGCAGGCGACTGGAAGACTATGGCTACACCTTC.